These 17 T cell receptor beta chains came from one sample sequenced in a study of blood T cell repertoires in COVID-19. Libraries were prepared by immunoSEQ multiplex PCR; TCRdb keeps only in-frame clonotypes and omits some of them. The sample includes around 250,000 clones, approximately 84% of them seen just once. The sequencing sample was made of peripheral blood. The origin of the receptors is an elderly woman with acute or convalescent COVID-19.

This clone was observed a handful of times. The V call is TRBV10-3, the J call TRBJ1-5, with D unclear. CDR3 length: 15 residues. CDR1 is ENHRY, CDR2 SYGVKD, per germline. With 0 bases removed from V and 7 bases from J, the gap between germline ends came to 13 bases. The CDR3 sequence: CAISESGTIGQPQHF. CDR3 sequence (DNA): TGTGCCATCAGTGAGTCGGGCACAATTGGGCAGCCCCAGCATTTT.

V usage is TRBV2 and J usage is TRBJ1-1; D might be TRBD1 (6 bases). Per the germline V gene, CDR1 is SNHLY and CDR2 is FYNNEI. The V and J ends lost 2 bases and 0 bases respectively, with 7 bases between them. The CDR3 has 14 residues. The DNA for the CDR3 is TGTGCCAGCAGTGAAACAGGGTTGAACACTGAAGCTTTCTTT. The encoded protein is CASSETGLNTEAFF.

This chain joins TRBV9 and TRBJ1-6, with no clear D. The V gene lost 0 bases and the J gene lost 8 bases, with 6 bases spanning the gap. Germline CDR1 is SGDLS and CDR2 is YYNGEE. The CDR3 extends over 13 amino acids. DNA for the CDR3: TGTGCCAGCAGCGTAGAGAGCTATTCACCCCTCCACTTT. This sequence encodes CASSVESYSPLHF.

This clone is a singleton in its sample. The chain couples TRBV29-1 to TRBJ1-1, with D unresolved. CDR3 size: 14 residues. Germline values: CDR1 SQVTM, CDR2 ANQGSEA. Trimming took off 4 bases at V and 0 bases at J, with 12 bases between the two ends. As DNA, the CDR3 is TGCAGCGTTGGTCGGGTCCTCATGAACACTGAAGCTTTCTTT. Protein: CSVGRVLMNTEAFF.

This chain connects TRBV18 to TRBJ1-1, with D unclear. Trimming cost V 1 base and J 0 bases, with 6 bases left between them. Germline CDR1 KGHSH, CDR2 LQKENI. The CDR3 contains 14 residues. In nucleotides, the CDR3 is TGTGCCAGCTCACCACAGCGAATGAACACTGAAGCTTTCTTT. It encodes CASSPQRMNTEAFF. Full variable domain (rest looked up from reference TRBV18 and TRBJ1-1): NAGVMQNPRHLVRRRGQEARLRCSPMKGHSHVYWYRQLPEEGLKFMVYLQKENIIDESGMPKERFSAEFPKEGPSILRIQQVVRGDSAAYFCASSPQRMNTEAFFGQGTRLTVV.

The rearrangement links TRBV19 to TRBJ1-5, with 7 bases fitting TRBD1. This CDR3 has 16 residues. Per germline, CDR1 LNHDA and CDR2 SQIVND (reference sequence). V lost 5 bases, J lost 11 bases, and 18 bases stayed unmatched. The CDR3 loop is CASSGSDRVGDPTQHF. The CDR3 bases are TGTGCCAGTAGTGGATCAGACAGGGTGGGGGATCCGACCCAGCATTTT.

The chain employs TRBV28 and TRBJ1-3; perhaps TRBD1 as D (5 bases). CDR3 length: 15 amino acids. Germline loops: CDR1 MDHEN, CDR2 SYDVKM. The V and J ends lost 5 bases and 3 bases respectively, with 14 bases between them. CDR3 sequence (DNA): TGTGCCAGCAGTCGGAGTGGGGGGGGTGGAAACACCATATATTTT. This translates into CASSRSGGGGNTIYF.

The chain uses TRBV5-6 and TRBJ2-1; 9 bases are shared with TRBD1. Looked up from germline, CDR1 is SGHDT and CDR2 is YYEEEE. This CDR3 comprises 15 residues. V shed 2 bases and J 6 bases; nucleotides not matched to a gene: 6. The CDR3, as DNA: TGTGCCAGCAGCTTACGACAGGGGGTAATCAATGAGCAGTTCTTC. Protein sequence: CASSLRQGVINEQFF.

CDR3 protein: CASSQSEDREDTGELFF. CDR3 nucleotide sequence: TGCGCCAGCAGTCAATCGGAGGACAGGGAAGACACCGGGGAGCTGTTTTTT. V is TRBV23-1 and J is TRBJ2-2; TRBD1 aligns across 8 bases. TRBV23-1 has ORF status, its function being uncertain. This CDR3 comprises 17 residues. With V trimmed by 0 bases and J by 3 bases, 6 bases remained unmatched.

This chain uses TRBV5-1 with TRBJ2-7, with 7 bases lining up with TRBD1. The CDR3 has 16 amino acids. Germline CDR1 is SGHRS and CDR2 is YFSETQ. J gave up 3 bases and V 0 bases, and 9 bases lay outside the gene matches. In DNA form, the CDR3 reads TGCGCCAGCAGCTTGGGACTCCGGGACAGTGACTACGAGCAGTACTTC. Translating gives CASSLGLRDSDYEQYF.

The J gene is TRBJ1-1, the V gene TRBV11-1; D uncertain. Trimming stripped 5 bases from V and 3 bases from J, with 13 bases between. Germline V lookup: CDR1 SGHAT, CDR2 FQDESV (reference sequence). The CDR3 is 14 amino acids. The CDR3 reads CASSLTGIHTEAFF. The CDR3 bases are TGTGCCAGCAGCCTTACGGGGATCCACACTGAAGCTTTCTTT.

The chain joins TRBV3-1 (or the pseudogene TRBV3-2) to TRBJ2-1; 7 nucleotides match TRBD2. The germline V gene encodes CDR1 LGHDT and CDR2 YNNKEL (reference sequence). The CDR3 length is 16 residues. Trimming removed 4 bases from V and 8 bases from J; junction bases left unmatched: 14. DNA for the CDR3: TGTGCCAGCAGCCCAGGTCCCCGCGGGGGTTTTCATGAGCAGTTCTTC. As protein: CASSPGPRGGFHEQFF.

A remark on this clone: Just one base apart from a much larger clone, this may be a read error. The chain links TRBV5-1 to TRBJ1-1, with 9 bases aligning to TRBD1. Germline V lookup: CDR1 SGHRS, CDR2 YFSETQ. The CDR3 has 14 amino acids. The V gene end was trimmed by 0 bases and the J gene end by 3 bases; junction bases not matched to a gene: 0. CDR3 DNA: TGCGCCAGCAGCTTGGGGACAGGGGACACTGAAGCTTTCTTT. This sequence encodes CASSLGTGDTEAFF. The full variable domain, in which reference TRBV5-1 and TRBJ1-1 provide the parts outside the CDR3, is KAGVTQTPRYLIKTRGQQVTLSCSPISGHRSVSWYQQTPGQGLQFLFEYFSETQRNKGNFPGRFSGRQFSNSRSEMNVSTLELGDSALYLCASSLGTGDTEAFFGQGTRLTVV.

The chain combines TRBV6-5 with TRBJ2-3, with 11 bases lining up with TRBD2. This CDR3 has 15 residues. Germline loops: CDR1 MNHEY, CDR2 SVGAGI. The V and J ends lost 6 bases and 3 bases, in that order; junction bases with no gene match: 5. The CDR3 sequence is CASRARLAGTDTQYF. The CDR3 DNA reads as TGTGCCAGCAGGGCCCGACTAGCGGGAACAGATACGCAGTATTTT.

The chain couples TRBV19 to TRBJ1-2; D gene unclear. Per germline, CDR1 LNHDA and CDR2 SQIVND (reference sequence). Trimming removed 9 bases at V and 6 bases at J, with 14 bases between. The CDR3 runs 12 residues. DNA of the CDR3: TGTGCCAGAGTAATCCAGCGGGATGGCTACACCTTC. Amino acid sequence: CARVIQRDGYTF. Filled out from reference TRBV19 and TRBJ1-2, the complete variable domain reads DGGITQSPKYLFRKEGQNVTLSCEQNLNHDAMYWYRQDPGQGLRLIYYSQIVNDFQKGDIAEGYSVSREKKESFPLTVTSAQKNPTAFYLCARVIQRDGYTFGSGTRLTVV.

This clone has a handful of counts. This chain joins TRBV5-5 and TRBJ1-3, with no clear D. Trimming shortened V by 1 base and J by 0 bases, and 5 bases separated the two germline ends. The CDR3 length is 14 residues. Germline lookup yields CDR1 SGHKS and CDR2 YYEKEE (reference sequence). CDR3 residues: CASSLTYSGNTIYF. CDR3 sequence (DNA): TGTGCCAGCAGCTTGACATACTCTGGAAACACCATATATTTT.

The V call is TRBV10-3, the J call TRBJ2-1, with 7 positions matching TRBD2. Germline V gene sequence: CDR1 ENHRY, CDR2 SYGVKD. After removal of 4 bases from V and 4 bases from J, the junction contained 4 bases not matched to a gene. CDR3 length: 14 amino acids. The CDR3 spells CAISVGGSYNEQFF. The CDR3 DNA follows: TGTGCCATCAGTGTCGGGGGGTCATACAATGAGCAGTTCTTC.